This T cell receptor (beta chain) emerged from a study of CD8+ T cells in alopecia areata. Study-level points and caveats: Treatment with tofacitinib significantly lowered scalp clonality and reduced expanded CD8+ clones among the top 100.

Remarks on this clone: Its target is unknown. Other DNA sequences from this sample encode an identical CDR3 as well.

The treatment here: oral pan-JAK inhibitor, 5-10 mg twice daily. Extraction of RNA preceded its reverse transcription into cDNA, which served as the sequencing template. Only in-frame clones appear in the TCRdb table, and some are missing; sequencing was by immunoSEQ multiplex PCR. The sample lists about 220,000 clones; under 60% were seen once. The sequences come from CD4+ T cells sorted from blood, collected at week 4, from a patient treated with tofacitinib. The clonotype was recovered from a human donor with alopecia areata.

The CDR3 region has the DNA TGCGCCAGCAGCTTAGCCAGGAACACTGAAGCTTTCTTT. Encoded protein: CASSLARNTEAFF. The chain carries TRBV5-1 and TRBJ1-1; D is uncertain. Trimming pared 2 bases from V and 1 base from J, leaving 6 bases between. The CDR3 sequence is 13 residues long. Germline-derived CDR1 and CDR2 are SGHRS and YFSETQ.